A selection of T cell receptor beta chains follows, all from one sample in a study of breast tumors, draining lymph nodes, adjacent tissues. TCRdb re-analysed the multiplex PCR reads in MiXCR, keeping a single row per CDR3 protein. Of some 120,000 distinct CDR3 sequences in the sample, just under 20% were seen once. Material for sequencing was axillary lymph node tissue. These receptors all come from a female donor with breast cancer. Some clones in this sample may be carry-over from other donors' samples. Both conserved end residues are part of each CDR3. The D gene is left open where the match is weak. Not all rows give a size; the values are once, few, many and, for expanded clones, a class.

.	TRBV7-8	many	TRBJ2-1	CASSSRRGAEGEQFF	TGTGCCAGCAGCTCCCGGAGGGGGGCGGAAGGTGAGCAGTTCTTC
TRBD1	TRBV10-2	many	TRBJ2-7	CASRIPQGMGEQYF	TGCGCCAGCCGCATACCACAGGGGATGGGAGAGCAGTACTTC
.	TRBV6-5	few	TRBJ2-2	CASSYSAQNTGELFF	TGTGCCAGCAGTTACTCGGCACAAAACACCGGGGAGCTGTTTTTT
TRBD2	TRBV5-1	many	TRBJ2-5	CASSNSGTRMMETQYF	TGCGCCAGCAGCAACTCCGGGACTAGGATGATGGAGACCCAGTACTTC
TRBD1	TRBV3-1	many	TRBJ2-7	CASSQTGGEQYF	TGTGCCAGCAGCCAAACAGGGGGCGAGCAGTACTTC
.	TRBV7-9	many	TRBJ1-3	CASSLGQATSGNTIYF	TGTGCCAGCAGCTTAGGACAGGCCACCTCTGGAAACACCATATATTTT
TRBD2	TRBV6-5	many	TRBJ2-5	CASSPSGIETQYF	TGTGCCAGCAGTCCTAGCGGGATAGAGACCCAGTACTTC
.	TRBV12-1	many	TRBJ2-7	CASSARTGEKPYEQYF	TGTGCCAGCAGCGCCCGGACAGGGGAAAAACCCTACGAGCAGTACTTC
TRBD1	TRBV4-1	many	TRBJ1-2	CASSQLTSDRGIRGYTF	TGCGCCAGCAGCCAACTAACCTCGGACAGGGGGATCCGTGGCTACACCTTC
.	TRBV4-1	.	TRBJ2-5	CASSQDAPGTTRETQYF	TGCGCCAGCAGCCAAGATGCCCCTGGGACGACACGGGAGACCCAGTACTTC
TRBD1	TRBV7-2	.	TRBJ2-7	CASRDPGTEIHEQYF	TGTGCCAGCAGGGACCCCGGGACAGAGATCCACGAGCAGTACTTC
.	TRBV19	many	TRBJ2-3	CASRNTDTDTQYF	TGTGCCAGCCGAAATACCGACACAGATACGCAGTATTTT
.	TRBV7-2	few	TRBJ2-2	CASSLGFRANTGELFF	TGTGCCAGCAGCTTAGGTTTCAGAGCGAACACCGGGGAGCTGTTTTTT
TRBD1	TRBV5-1	many	TRBJ2-7	CASSLGTGGGEQYF	TGCGCCAGCAGCTTGGGGACAGGGGGGGGCGAGCAGTACTTC
.	TRBV6-1	.	TRBJ1-3	CASSESGSYTVYF	TGTGCCAGCAGTGAATCCGGCTCTTACACCGTATATTTT
TRBD1	TRBV19	.	TRBJ2-7	CASRQGAPSYEQYF	TGTGCCAGTAGACAGGGGGCCCCCTCCTACGAGCAGTACTTC
TRBD2	TRBV7-3	few	TRBJ2-2	CASSLGVAGFTGELFF	TGTGCCAGCAGCCTAGGAGTAGCGGGATTCACCGGGGAGCTGTTTTTT
TRBD2	TRBV11-2	many	TRBJ2-1	CASSLGTTGSGNNEQFF	TGTGCCAGCAGCTTAGGGACGACGGGTAGCGGGAACAATGAGCAGTTCTTC
.	TRBV25-1	many	TRBJ2-5	CASSDSGRLQETQYF	TGTGCCAGCAGTGATTCCGGACGGCTCCAAGAGACCCAGTACTTC
.	TRBV6-1	.	TRBJ2-6	CASSDGSGANVLTF	TGTGCCAGCAGTGATGGATCTGGGGCCAACGTCCTGACTTTC
.	TRBV5-1	many	TRBJ2-3	CASSWTPQEDTQYF	TGCGCCAGCAGCTGGACCCCCCAGGAAGATACGCAGTATTTT
TRBD2	TRBV11-2	many	TRBJ2-5	CASSLAGGIETQYF	TGTGCCAGCAGCTTAGCGGGGGGGATTGAGACCCAGTACTTC
.	TRBV7-2	many	TRBJ1-5	CASSRGSRQPQHF	TGTGCCAGCAGTAGAGGGTCGCGGCAGCCCCAGCATTTT
.	TRBV7-8	many	TRBJ2-5	CASSLEGGGETQYF	TGTGCCAGCAGCTTAGAGGGGGGGGGGGAGACCCAGTACTTC
.	TRBV7-8	many	TRBJ2-7	CASSLSASYEQYF	TGTGCCAGCAGCTTATCCGCCTCCTACGAGCAGTACTTC
.	TRBV20-1	.	TRBJ2-3	CSARDEPRGSRVDTQYF	TGCAGTGCTAGAGATGAGCCGAGGGGTAGCAGGGTAGATACGCAGTATTTT
.	TRBV5-1	many	TRBJ2-3	CASRGGDPTDTQYF	TGCGCCAGCAGGGGCGGGGATCCCACAGATACGCAGTATTTT
TRBD1	TRBV18	.	TRBJ2-2	CASSGRQGSNTGELFF	TGTGCCAGCTCAGGAAGACAGGGATCGAACACCGGGGAGCTGTTTTTT
.	TRBV6-6	.	TRBJ1-5	CASSCRQSNQPQHF	TGTGCCAGCAGTTGCCGGCAGTCGAATCAGCCCCAGCATTTT
.	TRBV6-4	many	TRBJ2-7	CASSEQSSYEQYF	TGTGCCAGCAGTGAACAGAGCTCCTACGAGCAGTACTTC
.	TRBV7-2	many	TRBJ1-5	CASSRSIGQPQHF	TGTGCCAGCAGCCGTTCCATCGGTCAGCCCCAGCATTTT
.	TRBV25-1	many	TRBJ2-1	CASSEWAGEVDNEQFF	TGTGCCAGCAGTGAATGGGCAGGGGAGGTCGACAATGAGCAGTTCTTC
TRBD2	TRBV19	.	TRBJ2-1	CASSIILASGRSEQLF	TGTGCCAGTAGTATTATTTTGGCTAGCGGGAGGAGTGAGCAGCTCTTC
TRBD2	TRBV20-1	many	TRBJ2-7	CSAIGSLAGITYEQYF	TGCAGTGCTATAGGGTCCCTAGCGGGGATTACCTACGAGCAGTACTTC
TRBD2	TRBV10-3	many	TRBJ2-1	CAISLVAGLSSYNEQFF	TGTGCCATCAGTCTGGTAGCGGGCCTCTCATCCTACAATGAGCAGTTCTTC
TRBD2	TRBV20-1	medium-sized	TRBJ2-1	CSARGPSGGAHEQFF	TGCAGTGCTAGGGGGCCCAGCGGGGGGGCCCATGAGCAGTTCTTC
.	TRBV6-2/TRBV6-3	few	TRBJ2-5	CASQVSGGADETQYF	TGTGCCAGCCAGGTTTCAGGAGGCGCAGATGAGACCCAGTACTTC
TRBD1	TRBV20-1	.	TRBJ2-5	CNAPTTGEETQYF	TGCAATGCTCCTACGACAGGGGAAGAGACCCAATACTTC
TRBD1	TRBV5-1	many	TRBJ2-3	CASSLVGRQGADTQYF	TGCGCCAGCAGCTTGGTGGGGCGACAGGGGGCAGATACGCAGTATTTT
.	TRBV20-1	.	TRBJ2-3	CSARDPRGPDTQYF	TGCAGTGCTAGAGATCCGAGAGGGCCAGATACGCAGTATTTT
.	TRBV9	many	TRBJ2-3	CASSEVLFDTQYF	TGTGCCAGCAGCGAAGTTCTCTTCGATACGCAGTATTTT
TRBD2	TRBV5-4	many	TRBJ2-1	CASSFRSGGPSSYNEQFF	TGTGCCAGCAGCTTTAGAAGCGGGGGACCCAGCTCCTACAATGAGCAGTTCTTC
.	TRBV7-8	many	TRBJ1-2	CASSLGQGYGYTF	TGTGCCAGCAGCTTAGGGCAGGGGTATGGCTACACCTTC
.	TRBV19	.	TRBJ1-1	CASIGLKPTEAFF	TGTGCCAGTATAGGTTTGAAACCCACTGAAGCTTTCTTT
TRBD1	TRBV10-1	many	TRBJ2-5	CASSLPGQGETQYF	TGCGCCAGCAGCCTGCCGGGACAGGGTGAGACCCAGTACTTC
TRBD2	TRBV7-3	.	TRBJ2-3	CASSPVSVGGGVTVTQYF	TGTGCCAGCAGCCCCGTCTCGGTCGGGGGGGGGGTCACAGTTACGCAGTATTTT
TRBD1	TRBV3-1	many	TRBJ1-6	CASSQGTGEVSPLHF	TGTGCCAGCAGCCAAGGGACAGGGGAGGTTTCACCCCTCCACTTT
.	TRBV4-2	many	TRBJ2-6	CASSQDFSGANVLTF	TGTGCCAGCAGCCAAGATTTCTCTGGGGCCAACGTCCTGACTTTC
.	TRBV6-5	few	TRBJ1-2	CASSYVPSLSPGGYTF	TGTGCCAGCAGTTACGTGCCATCTCTGTCTCCTGGTGGCTACACCTTC
.	TRBV6-1	.	TRBJ2-3	CASSERRTTSTDTQYF	TGTGCCAGCAGTGAAAGGAGGACAACCTCCACAGATACGCAGTATTTT
TRBD1	TRBV14	many	TRBJ2-1	CASSQPGQGTNEQFF	TGTGCCAGCAGCCAACCGGGACAGGGGACCAATGAGCAGTTCTTC
.	TRBV28	many	TRBJ1-2	CASSHFYGYTF	TGTGCCAGCAGCCACTTCTATGGCTACACCTTC